The 27 T cell receptor beta chains below all came from one sample that was sequenced in a study of CD8 T cells in ankylosing spondylitis. Their recognized antigens are unknown. TCRdb reprocessed the 5' RACE reads via MiXCR and lists one record per CDR3 protein. The sample contains 500,000 or so distinct CDR3 sequences, approximately 5.3% of which appear only once. Study-level points and caveats: Made up of about eight highly homologous variants, a TCR beta motif appeared characteristic of ankylosing spondylitis blood.

The sequenced material came from blood, either unsorted or a sorted T cell fraction (not recorded which). The receptors come from a male donor with ankylosing spondylitis.

This clonotype was recorded many times. The chain uses TRBV20-1 and TRBJ1-5; the match to TRBD1 covers 7 bases. Germline V gene sequence: CDR1 DFQATT, CDR2 SNEGSKA (reference sequence). V dropped 3 bases and J dropped 2; count of bases not matched to a gene: 7. The CDR3 is 15 amino acids. The CDR3 reads CSASSTGYGNQPQHF. In nucleotides, the CDR3 is TGCAGTGCTAGTTCGACAGGGTACGGCAATCAGCCCCAGCATTTT.

This clonotype was recorded a few times. This chain uses TRBV4-3 with TRBJ2-1, with TRBD2 matching 9 bases. Germline CDR1 is LGHNA and CDR2 is YSLEER. Trimming took 2 bases from V and 4 from J; bases not matched to a gene: 3. There are 15 residues in the CDR3. CDR3 amino acids: CASSQSSGKYNEQFF. The DNA of the CDR3 is TGCGCCAGCAGCCAATCTAGCGGGAAATACAATGAGCAGTTCTTC.

This clonotype was seen many times. V gene TRBV6-2 or TRBV6-3 combines with J gene TRBJ2-1, with 14 positions matching TRBD2. V was pared by 5 bases and J by 0 bases, with 12 bases of the junction left unmatched. The CDR3 length is 20 residues. Per germline, CDR1 MNHEY and CDR2 SVGEGT. The DNA for the CDR3 is TGTGCCAGCAGTCCAAGACTAGCGGGAGGGCCTCTTCTCTCCTACAATGAGCAGTTCTTC. Translated, it gives CASSPRLAGGPLLSYNEQFF.

In its sample, this clonotype was seen a few times. V is TRBV5-5 and J is TRBJ1-6; D might be TRBD1 (6 bases). CDR1 and CDR2 from the germline V gene are SGHKS and YYEKEE (reference sequence). The CDR3 spans 16 residues. Deletions cut 0 bases from V and 5 bases from J, with 12 bases between. This CDR3 is CASSLEGGGNNSPLHF. Here the CDR3 DNA reads TGTGCCAGCAGCTTGGAAGGAGGGGGGAATAATTCACCCCTCCACTTT.

This clonotype was seen at least ten times. The chain is built from TRBV5-6 and TRBJ2-7; D assignment may be TRBD1 or TRBD2 (5 bases each). Germline V gene lookup returns CDR1 SGHDT and CDR2 YYEEEE. The CDR3 length is 13 residues. Trimming removed 4 bases at V and 2 bases at J, with 10 bases between. The CDR3 loop reads CASSRLGPYEQYF. The CDR3 nucleotides read TGTGCCAGCAGCCGGCTGGGACCCTACGAGCAGTACTTC. Together with reference TRBV5-6 and TRBJ2-7, the CDR3 gives the full variable domain: DAGVTQSPTHLIKTRGQQVTLRCSPKSGHDTVSWYQQALGQGPQFIFQYYEEEERQRGNFPDRFSGHQFPNYSSELNVNALLLGDSALYLCASSRLGPYEQYFGPGTRLTVT.

This clonotype was counted at least ten times. V is TRBV28 and J is TRBJ2-7, with 8 bases aligning to TRBD1. Germline V gives CDR1 MDHEN, CDR2 SYDVKM. The V segment lost 4 bases and the J segment 0 bases; nucleotides outside the gene matches: 5. The CDR3 covers 15 residues. CDR3 nucleotide sequence: TGTGCCAGCAGTTCGCCCGGGACAGGCTCCTACGAGCAGTACTTC. It is translated as CASSSPGTGSYEQYF. Variable domain in full (rest from reference TRBV28 and TRBJ2-7): DVKVTQSSRYLVKRTGEKVFLECVQDMDHENMFWYRQDPGLGLRLIYFSYDVKMKEKGDIPEGYSVSREKKERFSLILESASTNQTSMYLCASSSPGTGSYEQYFGPGTRLTVT.

At least ten counts were recorded for this clonotype. This chain connects TRBV7-9 to TRBJ2-2; possibly TRBD2 for D (5 bases). The CDR3 is 15 amino acids. Deletions cut 7 bases from V and 2 bases from J, with 14 bases between. Per the germline V gene, CDR1 is SEHNR and CDR2 is FQNEAQ (reference sequence). CDR3 nucleotides: TGTGCCAGCAACCCTGTCCGGGGTAACACCGGGGAGCTGTTTTTT. This sequence encodes CASNPVRGNTGELFF.

This clonotype was observed many times. The gene calls are TRBV5-1 and TRBJ2-7; 8 bases align to TRBD1. Germline V gene sequence: CDR1 SGHRS, CDR2 YFSETQ. The junction had 6 bases not matched to a gene; V was cut back by 4 bases and J by 3 bases. The CDR3 is 14 residues long. The CDR3, as DNA: TGCGCCAGCAGCATCACTGGACAGGGCTACGAGCAGTACTTC. Translated: CASSITGQGYEQYF.

This clonotype was counted at least ten times. The genes are TRBV28 and TRBJ2-7; D not resolved. V was trimmed by 6 bases and J by 4 bases, leaving 13 bases between them. The germline CDR1 and CDR2 sequences are MDHEN and SYDVKM. The CDR3 length is 13 residues. The CDR3, as DNA: TGTGCCAGCAGCCCCGAACTGTTTTACGAGCAGTACTTC. It yields the protein CASSPELFYEQYF. Using reference TRBV28 and TRBJ2-7 for the parts outside the CDR3, the full variable domain is DVKVTQSSRYLVKRTGEKVFLECVQDMDHENMFWYRQDPGLGLRLIYFSYDVKMKEKGDIPEGYSVSREKKERFSLILESASTNQTSMYLCASSPELFYEQYFGPGTRLTVT.

This clonotype was observed at least ten times. The chain links TRBV7-2 to TRBJ2-5; 8 bases line up with TRBD2. The length of the CDR3 is 16 residues. Germline trimming cut 6 bases from V and 3 bases from J; bases unmatched to any gene: 12. Germline V gene sequence: CDR1 SGHTA, CDR2 FQGNSA. This chain's CDR3 is CASSLRLAGNEETQYF. The CDR3 DNA sequence: TGTGCCAGCAGTCTGAGATTAGCGGGAAATGAAGAGACCCAGTACTTC.

There are many counts of this clonotype. The gene calls are TRBV7-2 and TRBJ2-1; 12 nucleotides align to TRBD2. Per germline, CDR1 SGHTA and CDR2 FQGNSA. The CDR3 is 17 amino acids. J was trimmed by 4 bases and V by 5 bases; bases with no gene match: 9. The CDR3 is CASSTRLAGARYNEQFF. DNA of the CDR3: TGTGCCAGCAGCACCCGACTAGCGGGGGCCCGATACAATGAGCAGTTCTTC.

This chain connects TRBV6-2 or TRBV6-3 to TRBJ2-5; tentatively, D is TRBD2 (5 bases). The CDR3 is 14 residues long. Germline CDR1 reads MNHEY; CDR2 reads SVGEGT. The V end was cut by 8 bases, the J end by 0 bases, with 13 bases between. The CDR3 nucleotides are TGTGCCAGCCGGGGTGCAACGTACCAAGAGACCCAGTACTTC. It is translated as CASRGATYQETQYF.

As to this clonotype: This clone may be a read error of a much larger clone one base away. V usage is TRBV12-3 or TRBV12-4 and J usage is TRBJ2-5; no firm D call. This CDR3 spans 15 amino acids. CDR3 sequence: CASRFLLGVEETQYF. In nucleotides, the CDR3 is TGTGCCAGCCGTTTCCTTTTAGGAGTCGAGGAGACCCAGTACTTC.

In its sample, this clonotype was seen many times. The chain is built from TRBV7-9 and TRBJ2-7; D tentatively fits TRBD1 or TRBD2 (5 bases each). V lost 4 bases, J lost 2 bases, and 12 bases lay in between. There are 14 residues in the CDR3. Germline CDR1 is SEHNR and CDR2 is FQNEAQ (reference sequence). The CDR3 protein is CASSSGTWAYEQYF. The CDR3 nucleotides read TGTGCCAGCAGCTCTGGGACGTGGGCCTACGAGCAGTACTTC.

This clonotype has at least ten counts. The chain has TRBV5-6 and TRBJ1-2; D remains unclear. V was clipped by 1 base and J by 4 bases, with 5 bases between them. The CDR3 length is 12 residues. Germline-derived CDR1 and CDR2 are SGHDT and YYEEEE. The CDR3 nucleotides read TGTGCCAGCAGCTTGAAGAGCTATGGCTACACCTTC. This translates into CASSLKSYGYTF. Looking up the rest from reference TRBV5-6 and TRBJ1-2 gives the full variable domain: DAGVTQSPTHLIKTRGQQVTLRCSPKSGHDTVSWYQQALGQGPQFIFQYYEEEERQRGNFPDRFSGHQFPNYSSELNVNALLLGDSALYLCASSLKSYGYTFGSGTRLTVV.

The chain links TRBV4-3 to TRBJ2-3, with 7 positions matching TRBD2. The germline V gene encodes CDR1 LGHNA and CDR2 YSLEER. This CDR3 spans 16 amino acids. V dropped 1 base and J dropped 3; count of bases not matched to a gene: 7. The CDR3 coding sequence is TGCGCCAGCAGCCAAGTAGTAGCGGGCCCAACAGATACGCAGTATTTT. Translated, it gives CASSQVVAGPTDTQYF.

There are a few counts of this clonotype. This chain uses TRBV28 with TRBJ2-6, with D hard to call. CDR3 length equals 15 residues. Germline V gene data show CDR1 as MDHEN and CDR2 as SYDVKM. V lost 1 base to trimming and J lost 3 bases, with 7 bases between them. CDR3 residues: CASSLLTFGANVLTF. The CDR3 bases are TGTGCCAGCAGTTTATTAACTTTTGGGGCCAACGTCCTGACTTTC.

Many counts were recorded for this clonotype. The chain couples TRBV30 to TRBJ1-4; D not certain. The CDR3 sequence is 11 residues long. Germline V gene sequence: CDR1 GTSNPN, CDR2 SVGIG (reference sequence). Trimming cost V 0 bases and J 11 bases, with 7 bases left between them. The CDR3 is CAWSVGGKLFF. CDR3 bases: TGTGCCTGGAGTGTAGGCGGGAAACTGTTTTTT.

The table lists this clonotype with a few counts. The J gene is TRBJ2-5, the V gene TRBV20-1; 8 bases line up with TRBD2. Per germline, CDR1 DFQATT and CDR2 SNEGSKA (reference sequence). The CDR3 contains 12 residues. This chain's CDR3 is CRAGVGQETQYF. The DNA of the CDR3 is TGCAGAGCGGGAGTCGGACAAGAGACCCAGTACTTC.

There are many counts of this clonotype. The chain carries TRBV20-1 and TRBJ1-6; 7 bases map to TRBD1. Trimming cost V 6 bases and J 0 bases; bases outside gene matches: 8. The CDR3 covers 16 residues. CDR1 DFQATT and CDR2 SNEGSKA come from the germline V gene (reference sequence). The CDR3 loop is CSARTGDSSYNSPLHF. The DNA of the CDR3 is TGCAGTGCCAGGACAGGTGATAGCTCCTATAATTCACCCCTCCACTTT.

This clonotype came up many times. The V call is TRBV4-3, the J call TRBJ2-7; TRBD2 agrees at 8 bases. Trimming took 0 bases from V and 7 from J; bases not matched to a gene: 5. Germline assignment: CDR1 LGHNA and CDR2 YSLEER. The CDR3 is 14 amino acids. The CDR3 sequence is CASSQDPLAGEQYF. The CDR3 DNA reads TGCGCCAGCAGCCAAGATCCCCTAGCGGGTGAGCAGTACTTC.

The sample holds many counts of this clonotype. The chain recombines TRBV4-1 with TRBJ1-2; D is perhaps TRBD1 (6 bases). V lost 4 bases and J 3 bases, leaving 15 bases between the germline ends. This CDR3 spans 15 amino acids. CDR1 and CDR2 from the germline V gene are MGHRA and YSYEKL. The CDR3 bases are TGCGCCAGCAGCCCACTCTTAGGGGGTCACTATGGCTACACCTTC. This gives the protein CASSPLLGGHYGYTF.

This clonotype was seen ten or more times. The chain carries TRBV12-3 or TRBV12-4 and TRBJ1-1; TRBD1 aligns across 9 bases. The CDR3 consists of 13 residues. The V gene end was trimmed by 6 bases and the J gene end by 4 bases; junction bases not matched to a gene: 3. The CDR3 nucleotides are TGTGCCAGCAGCGACAGGGGGACCACTGAAGCTTTCTTT. Amino acids: CASSDRGTTEAFF.

This clonotype was picked up many times. The gene calls are TRBV20-1 and TRBJ2-1; D is unclear. V was pared by 6 bases and J by 8 bases, with 20 bases between. The CDR3 runs to 14 residues. Germline V gives CDR1 DFQATT, CDR2 SNEGSKA (reference sequence). CDR3 in DNA: TGCAGTGCCCGGTCCCACACGGGTAAGGATGAGCAGTTCTTC. Translating it yields CSARSHTGKDEQFF.

This clonotype was picked up many times. The chain recombines TRBV5-1 with TRBJ2-1, with 12 bases aligning to TRBD2. V dropped 3 bases and J dropped 8; count of bases not matched to a gene: 9. From germline, CDR1 is SGHRS and CDR2 YFSETQ. CDR3 length: 16 residues. CDR3 nucleotide sequence: TGCGCCAGCAGCTCCTACGGACTAGCGGGAACAGATGAGCAGTTCTTC. Translation gives CASSSYGLAGTDEQFF.

The table lists this clonotype with many counts. V gene TRBV20-1 combines with J gene TRBJ2-5; D unclear. Germline V gene data show CDR1 as DFQATT and CDR2 as SNEGSKA (reference sequence). The CDR3 covers 16 residues. V dropped 0 bases and J dropped 2 bases, with 16 bases sitting between them. CDR3 sequence: CSARDYTGRLQETQYF. The DNA of the CDR3 is TGCAGTGCTAGAGACTATACCGGACGGTTACAAGAGACCCAGTACTTC.

This clonotype came up many times. The chain uses TRBV4-2 and TRBJ2-7; TRBD2 aligns across 7 bases. The germline V gene has CDR1 LGHNA and CDR2 YNFKEQ. This CDR3 spans 15 amino acids. The V and J ends lost 3 bases and 5 bases, in that order; junction bases with no gene match: 10. As DNA, the CDR3 is TGTGCCAGCAGCCATCTGGGGGAGGGCCACAACGAGCAGTACTTC. Amino acids: CASSHLGEGHNEQYF.